The 21 T cell receptor beta chains below all came from one sample that was sequenced in a study of T cells in localized non-small cell lung cancer. The method was immunoSEQ multiplex PCR; TCRdb's version includes in-frame clones alone and lacks a portion of them. Here the sample spans roughly 84,000 clones, around nine tenths being singletons. The sample here was peripheral blood, taken before any cancer treatment. These TCRs come from a woman aged 35-75 years with stage I squamous cell lung carcinoma.

This chain links TRBV6-5 with TRBJ1-3; D is undetermined. V gave up 5 bases and J gave up 1 base, with 12 bases separating them. This CDR3 spans 15 amino acids. The V gene's germline CDR1 is MNHEY and CDR2 SVGAGI. The CDR3 reads CASSPSQRSGNTIYF. The CDR3, as DNA: TGTGCCAGCAGTCCCTCGCAGCGTTCTGGAAACACCATATATTTT.

The chain uses TRBV7-9 and TRBJ1-1; D is ambiguous. The germline V and J ends were trimmed by 5 bases and 6 bases, with 16 bases remaining between them. Germline values: CDR1 SEHNR, CDR2 FQNEAQ (reference sequence). The CDR3 extends over 14 amino acids. CDR3: CASSLSTGGSEAFF. The DNA for the CDR3 is TGTGCCAGCAGCCTAAGTACCGGAGGCTCTGAAGCTTTCTTT.

The J gene is TRBJ1-5, the V gene TRBV28; no definite D call. Germline-derived CDR1 and CDR2 are MDHEN and SYDVKM. The ends were cut back, 2 bases at V and 6 bases at J, with 5 bases in the middle. The CDR3 has 12 residues. CDR3: CASSLATQPQHF. The CDR3 DNA follows: TGTGCCAGCAGTTTAGCAACTCAGCCCCAGCATTTT.

V gene TRBV7-2 combines with J gene TRBJ1-3; no firm D call. V was shortened by 5 bases and J by 4 bases, with 12 bases between the two germline ends. The CDR3 is 14 residues long. Germline V gene sequence: CDR1 SGHTA, CDR2 FQGNSA. The CDR3 region is CASSPQLGGNTIYF. As DNA, the CDR3 is TGTGCCAGCAGCCCTCAGCTGGGAGGAAACACCATATATTTT.

J is TRBJ2-1 and V is TRBV9; D not resolved. The ends were cut back, 2 bases at V and 4 bases at J, with 13 bases in the middle. Germline V lookup: CDR1 SGDLS, CDR2 YYNGEE. This CDR3 has 15 amino acids. The CDR3 loop reads CASSVGSLGYNEQFF. The CDR3 nucleotides read TGTGCCAGCAGCGTGGGCTCCCTCGGATACAATGAGCAGTTCTTC.

V and J are TRBV5-4 and TRBJ1-1, with TRBD1 matching over 8 bases. In germline, CDR1 is SGHNT, CDR2 YYREEE (reference sequence). The CDR3 sequence is 15 residues long. Trimming took 4 bases from V and 0 from J; bases not matched to a gene: 5. Here the CDR3 DNA reads TGTGCCAGCAGCCCGGACAGGGCTGTGAACACTGAAGCTTTCTTT. It codes for CASSPDRAVNTEAFF.

In its sample, this clone was seen a few times. This rearrangement joins TRBV5-5 to TRBJ2-6; 7 bases line up with TRBD1. The V segment lost 4 bases and the J segment 0 bases; nucleotides outside the gene matches: 10. Germline CDR1 and CDR2: SGHKS and YYEKEE (reference sequence). This CDR3 contains 18 residues. The CDR3: CASSRTGTASSGANVLTF. The CDR3 bases are TGTGCCAGCAGCCGAACCGGGACAGCAAGCTCTGGGGCCAACGTCCTGACTTTC. Filled out from reference TRBV5-5 and TRBJ2-6, the complete variable domain reads DAGVTQSPTHLIKTRGQQVTLRCSPISGHKSVSWYQQVLGQGPQFIFQYYEKEERGRGNFPDRFSARQFPNYSSELNVNALLLGDSALYLCASSRTGTASSGANVLTFGAGSRLTVL.

The chain combines TRBV29-1 with TRBJ2-5; D unclear. V lost 5 bases to trimming and J lost 5 bases, with 9 bases between them. CDR3 length: 11 amino acids. Germline V gene lookup returns CDR1 SQVTM and CDR2 ANQGSEA. The CDR3 is CSVHLRETQYF. The CDR3 nucleotides read TGCAGCGTTCACTTACGGGAGACCCAGTACTTC.

The gene calls are TRBV6-4 and TRBJ1-4, with 8 bases identical to TRBD1. This CDR3 region has 15 residues. Germline assignment: CDR1 MRHNA and CDR2 SNTAGT. Trimming at V came to 8 bases and at J to 5 bases, leaving 10 bases not matched to a gene. CDR3 DNA sequence: TGTGCCAGCGCGAATGTATGGGACAGGAATGAAAAACTGTTTTTT. Amino acids: CASANVWDRNEKLFF.

The V call is TRBV27, the J call TRBJ2-7; a weak D match, TRBD1 (6 bases). The CDR3 contains 14 residues. Trimming took off 3 bases at V and 5 bases at J, with 14 bases between the two ends. Germline V lookup: CDR1 MNHEY, CDR2 SMNVEV (reference sequence). CDR3 amino acids: CASSLARGPDEQYF. The CDR3 DNA reads as TGTGCCAGCAGTTTGGCCAGGGGTCCTGACGAGCAGTACTTC.

The chain joins TRBV2 to TRBJ2-3; D may match TRBD1 or TRBD2 (6 bases each). Deletions cut 5 bases from V and 5 bases from J, with 17 bases between. Germline CDR1 and CDR2: SNHLY and FYNNEI. This CDR3 has 15 amino acids. CDR3 bases: TGTGCCAGCAGTTGGAGAGGGGGGCGGCAAGATACGCAGTATTTT. Translating it yields CASSWRGGRQDTQYF.

The V call is TRBV6-1, the J call TRBJ2-7; TRBD1 might be the D (6 bases). Trimming pared 6 bases from V and 4 bases from J, leaving 16 bases between. This CDR3 region has 14 residues. Germline-derived CDR1 and CDR2 are MNHNS and SASEGT. CDR3: CASSGGQTHYEQYF. In DNA form, the CDR3 reads TGTGCCAGCAGCGGAGGACAGACCCATTACGAGCAGTACTTC.

This chain links TRBV6-1 with TRBJ1-6, with a weak D call TRBD1 (5 bases). The V end lost 6 bases, the J end lost 17 bases, and 20 bases lay between the germline ends. Per germline, CDR1 MNHNS and CDR2 SASEGT. The CDR3 has 13 amino acids. The CDR3 sequence: CASRTGPPGLVHF. The CDR3 bases are TGTGCCAGCAGGACGGGACCGCCTGGGTTAGTCCACTTT.

The J gene is TRBJ2-7, the V gene TRBV28, with D perhaps being TRBD1 or TRBD2 (6 bases each). This CDR3 spans 16 amino acids. V lost 0 bases and J lost 1, with 13 bases in between. The germline gives CDR1 MDHEN, CDR2 SYDVKM. The CDR3 DNA reads as TGTGCCAGCAGTTTATGGGAGAAGGGGGGATCCTACGAGCAGTACTTC. Amino acid sequence: CASSLWEKGGSYEQYF.

The rearrangement joins TRBV2 to TRBJ1-3, with D possibly matching TRBD1 (5 bases). V lost 7 bases and J 1 base, leaving 11 bases between the germline ends. Germline CDR1 SNHLY, CDR2 FYNNEI. The CDR3 is made up of 14 amino acids. CDR3 sequence (DNA): TGTGCCAGCAAAATGGGGACTTCTGGAAACACCATATATTTT. Amino acid sequence: CASKMGTSGNTIYF.

This chain links TRBV11-2 with TRBJ2-7; 7 nucleotides line up with TRBD2. V gave up 0 bases and J gave up 3 bases; unmatched junction bases: 11. This CDR3 spans 17 amino acids. CDR1 SGHAT and CDR2 FQNNGV come from the germline V gene. The CDR3 region has the DNA TGTGCCAGCAGCTTAGATCGGGGGGATCCCCGATACTACGAGCAGTACTTC. It translates to CASSLDRGDPRYYEQYF. The full variable domain, in which reference TRBV11-2 and TRBJ2-7 provide the parts outside the CDR3, is EAGVAQSPRYKIIEKRQSVAFWCNPISGHATLYWYQQILGQGPKLLIQFQNNGVVDDSQLPKDRFSAERLKGVDSTLKIQPAKLEDSAVYLCASSLDRGDPRYYEQYFGPGTRLTVT.

V is TRBV29-1 and J is TRBJ1-4; D uncertain. The CDR3 spans 11 residues. Trimming pared 5 bases from V and 8 bases from J, leaving 9 bases between. Germline V gene lookup returns CDR1 SQVTM and CDR2 ANQGSEA. In DNA, the CDR3 is TGCAGCGTTTTATCGGGGGAAAAACTGTTTTTT. Its translation: CSVLSGEKLFF. The whole variable domain, remainder taken from reference TRBV29-1 and TRBJ1-4, is SAVISQKPSRDICQRGTSLTIQCQVDSQVTMMFWYRQQPGQSLTLIATANQGSEATYESGFVIDKFPISRPNLTFSTLTVSNMSPEDSSIYLCSVLSGEKLFFGSGTQLSVL.

In its sample, this clone was seen once. This rearrangement joins TRBV7-9 to TRBJ2-2; a weak D match, TRBD1 (6 bases). From germline, CDR1 is SEHNR and CDR2 FQNEAQ (reference sequence). The CDR3 spans 15 residues. The ends were cut back, 5 bases at V and 5 bases at J, with 15 bases in the middle. CDR3: CASSVNRELTGELFF. The DNA for the CDR3 is TGTGCCAGCAGCGTTAACAGGGAATTGACCGGGGAGCTGTTTTTT.

The chain links TRBV19 to TRBJ1-5; D is ambiguous. In germline, CDR1 is LNHDA, CDR2 SQIVND (reference sequence). With 4 bases removed from V and 7 bases from J, the gap between germline ends came to 8 bases. The CDR3 spans 12 residues. CDR3 nucleotides: TGTGCCAGTAGTACGAATCGACAGCCCCAGCATTTT. Translated: CASSTNRQPQHF.

The chain employs TRBV19 and TRBJ1-6, with 8 bases matching TRBD1. J lost 0 bases, V lost 6 bases, and 4 bases had no gene match. In germline, CDR1 is LNHDA, CDR2 SQIVND (reference sequence). CDR3 size: 16 residues. The CDR3 sequence is CASRRTGSSYNSPLHF. For the CDR3, the DNA is TGTGCCAGTAGACGGACAGGGAGCTCCTATAATTCACCCCTCCACTTT.

The V and J genes are TRBV12-5 and TRBJ1-5; TRBD1 is a possible D gene (5 bases). Per the germline V gene, CDR1 is LGHNT and CDR2 is FRNRAP. The CDR3 covers 17 residues. V was cut by 7 bases and J by 1 base, with 20 bases left in between. DNA for the CDR3: TGTGCTAGTGATTTTGCCCCCAGCTGGGGCAGCAATCAGCCCCAGCATTTT. This gives the protein CASDFAPSWGSNQPQHF. Using reference TRBV12-5 and TRBJ1-5 for the parts outside the CDR3, the full variable domain is DARVTQTPRHKVTEMGQEVTMRCQPILGHNTVFWYRQTMMQGLELLAYFRNRAPLDDSGMPKDRFSAEMPDATLATLKIQPSEPRDSAVYFCASDFAPSWGSNQPQHFGDGTRLSIL.